This is a list of T cell receptor beta chains from one sample in a study of blood T cell repertoires in COVID-19. The table came from immunoSEQ multiplex PCR; TCRdb's copy has only in-frame clones and leaves some out. In the table there are around 100,000 clones, around 83% of which are singletons. Sequences were obtained from peripheral blood. The receptors were gathered from a man between 65 and 85 years old with active or convalescent COVID-19. Each CDR3 is given with its conserved first and last residue. D genes are given only for firm matches. The size of a clone is reported for some rows only, either as once, few or many, or as a class for expanded clones.

size	D	V	J	DNA	CDR3
once	TRBD1	TRBV6-5	TRBJ2-5	TGTGCCAGCAAGTGGGGACAGGGGGCCCAAGAGACCCAGTACTTC	CASKWGQGAQETQYF
-	TRBD1	TRBV24-1	TRBJ2-2	TGTGCCACCAGGAAGACAGGGGACACCGGGGAGCTGTTTTTT	CATRKTGDTGELFF
-	-	TRBV29-1	TRBJ2-7	TGCAGCGTTGCTCTGGGGAGGATAGGCTACGAGCAGTACTTC	CSVALGRIGYEQYF
once	-	TRBV7-3	TRBJ2-7	TGTGCCAGCAGCTTAACTCCAGGGGGGTCCTACGAGCAGTACTTC	CASSLTPGGSYEQYF
-	-	TRBV7-2	TRBJ1-1	TGTGCCAGCAGCTTCTCTCCGGGACTTGAAGCTTTCTTT	CASSFSPGLEAFF
-	-	TRBV19	TRBJ1-1	TGTGCCAGTAGTATCATCAGGGAGGGAAGGCCTGAAGCTTTCTTT	CASSIIREGRPEAFF
-	TRBD1	TRBV7-9	TRBJ2-5	TGTGCCAGCAGCTTAGCGCTCGGCAGGGGACAGAACCAAGAGACCCAGTACTTC	CASSLALGRGQNQETQYF
-	-	TRBV7-2	TRBJ2-1	TGTGCCAGCAGCTTAGGGGGACTCATTTACAATGAGCAGTTCTTC	CASSLGGLIYNEQFF
-	-	TRBV5-3	TRBJ1-3	TGTGCCAGAAGCTTGGTTCCATGCTACTCTGGAAACACCATATATTTT	CARSLVPCYSGNTIYF
few	-	TRBV29-1	TRBJ1-3	TGCAGCGTTGGATCAGAACCTGGAAACACCATATATTTT	CSVGSEPGNTIYF
-	-	TRBV12-3/TRBV12-4	TRBJ1-1	TGTGCCAGCAATCAGGGGAGGGCTGAAGCTTTCTTT	CASNQGRAEAFF
-	-	TRBV5-6	TRBJ1-2	TGTGCCAGCAGGACACAGGGATACTATGGCTACACCTTC	CASRTQGYYGYTF
-	TRBD2	TRBV7-2	TRBJ2-3	TGTGCCAGCAGCTTCCCGGGGGGGCCCACAGATACGCAGTATTTT	CASSFPGGPTDTQYF
-	-	TRBV6-4	TRBJ1-1	TGTGCCAGCAGTACTCGATTGAACACTGAAGCTTTCTTT	CASSTRLNTEAFF
-	TRBD1	TRBV28	TRBJ1-1	TGTGCCAGCAGAACAGGGGGTGGGTACACTGAAGCTTTCTTT	CASRTGGGYTEAFF
-	TRBD1	TRBV2	TRBJ2-2	TGTGCCAGCAGGGCGGACAGGGACGCCGGGGAGCTGTTTTTT	CASRADRDAGELFF
-	-	TRBV19	TRBJ1-2	TGTGCCAGTAGTATCCAGGGCCATGGCTACACCTTC	CASSIQGHGYTF
-	TRBD2	TRBV9	TRBJ2-5	TGTGCCAGCAGCGGGACTAGCGGGGGGGCCTGGGAGACCCAGTACTTC	CASSGTSGGAWETQYF
once	-	TRBV28	TRBJ1-2	TGTGCCAGCAGTTTTTCAAAGAGGAGGGGGGGTGGCTACACCTTC	CASSFSKRRGGGYTF
-	-	TRBV18	TRBJ1-2	TGTGCCAGCTCTCGGGGGGACACTAACTATGGCTACACCTTC	CASSRGDTNYGYTF
-	TRBD1	TRBV19	TRBJ1-1	TGTGCCAGCCGCCCCGAGAGGACAGGGGGCCTTAACACTGAAGCTTTCTTT	CASRPERTGGLNTEAFF
-	-	TRBV30	TRBJ1-2	TGTGCCTGGGGACGGGACTATGGCTACACCTTC	CAWGRDYGYTF